This T cell receptor beta chain originates from a study of CD8 T cells in Susac syndrome. Negative isolation was used for CD8+ and CD4+ T cells and FACS enrichment for TEMRA cells. General study results and limits: The study acknowledged a relatively small number of individuals in its TCR sequencing and HLA analysis.

CDR1 is PRHDT, CDR2 FYEKMQ, per germline (reference sequence). The CDR3 totals 13 residues. Trimming pared 5 bases from V and 3 bases from J, leaving 10 bases between. Random hexamers were used to reverse transcribe the RNA input (about 0.5 to 1 ug). The TCR beta CDR3 was amplified by immunoSEQ multiplex PCR across 54 Vbeta, 13 Jbeta. Using its own MiXCR run on the immunoSEQ multiplex PCR reads, TCRdb lists one record per CDR3 protein. The table has some 120,000 distinct CDR3 sequences, about 93% seen once. A note on this clonotype: Its antigen is currently unknown.

The sequencing sample was made of CD4+ T cells from PBMCs. This chain joins TRBV13 and TRBJ2-5; the D is unclear. The receptor's source is a human donor in good health. This CDR3 is CASSGTPKETQYF. CDR3 DNA sequence: TGTGCCAGCAGCGGAACCCCCAAAGAGACCCAGTACTTC.